Below are 3 T cell receptor beta chains sequenced from a single sample in a study of regulatory T cells. Amplification used 52 TRBV primers and 13 TRBJ primers. TCRdb's copy holds only in-frame clones and misses some; the assay was immunoSEQ multiplex PCR. The data hold almost 30,000 clones, with approximately 90% observed a single time. These TCRs' antigens remain unknown. Study findings and constraints: Hydrophobic residues at CDR3 positions 6 and 7 were enriched in conventional CD4+ T cells of CD3G-deficient patients.

Source material: conventional CD4+ T cells sorted from blood. Receptor source: a person aged 18 to 35 with CD3G deficiency.

J is TRBJ1-1 and V is TRBV7-9; tentatively, D is TRBD1 (5 bases). CDR3 length: 11 residues. CDR1 is SEHNR, CDR2 FQNEAQ, per germline (reference sequence). The V and J ends lost 8 bases and 3 bases respectively, with 7 bases between them. The CDR3, as DNA: TGTGCCAGCGGCAGGGACACTGAAGCTTTCTTT. Amino acids: CASGRDTEAFF.

The CDR3 DNA is TGCGCCAGCAGCTTGAGTCAGGGCATGGGTGAGCAGTTCTTC. Translation: CASSLSQGMGEQFF. The genes are TRBV5-1 and TRBJ2-1; the D gene is possibly TRBD1 (5 bases). V dropped 1 base and J dropped 9 bases, with 14 bases sitting between them. CDR1 is SGHRS and CDR2 is YFSETQ in the germline V gene. The CDR3 covers 14 residues.

J is TRBJ1-4 and V is TRBV21-1. TRBV21-1 is annotated as a pseudogene. This CDR3 is built from 17 residues. CDR3 residues: CASSKARQGRAKEKLFF. CDR3 sequence (DNA): TGTGCCAGCAGCAAAGCGCGGCAGGGGAGGGCCAAGGAAAAACTGTTTTTT.